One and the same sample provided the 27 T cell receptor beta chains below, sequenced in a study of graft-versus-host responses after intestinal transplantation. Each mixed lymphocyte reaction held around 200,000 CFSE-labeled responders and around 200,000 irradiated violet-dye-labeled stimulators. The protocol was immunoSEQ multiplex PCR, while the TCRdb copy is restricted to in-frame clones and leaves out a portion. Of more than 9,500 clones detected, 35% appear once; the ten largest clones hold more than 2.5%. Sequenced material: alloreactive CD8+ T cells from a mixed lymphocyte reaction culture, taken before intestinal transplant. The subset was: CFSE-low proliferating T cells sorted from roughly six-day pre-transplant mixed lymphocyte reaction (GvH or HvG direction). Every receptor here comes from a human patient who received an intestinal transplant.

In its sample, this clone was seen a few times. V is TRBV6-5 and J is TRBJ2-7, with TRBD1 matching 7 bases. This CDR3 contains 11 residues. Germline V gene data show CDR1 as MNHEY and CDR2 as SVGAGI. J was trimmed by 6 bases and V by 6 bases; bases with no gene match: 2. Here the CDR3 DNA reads TGTGCCAGCAGCCCAGGGGGCGAGCAGTACTTC. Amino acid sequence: CASSPGGEQYF.

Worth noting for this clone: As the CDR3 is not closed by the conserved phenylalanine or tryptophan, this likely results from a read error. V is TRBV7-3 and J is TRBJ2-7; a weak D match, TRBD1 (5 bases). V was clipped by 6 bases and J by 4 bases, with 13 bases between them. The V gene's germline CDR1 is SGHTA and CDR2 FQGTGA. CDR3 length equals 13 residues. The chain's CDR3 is CASSLSGSYEQYL. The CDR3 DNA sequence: TGTGCCAGCAGTCTTTCAGGGTCATACGAGCAGTACCTT.

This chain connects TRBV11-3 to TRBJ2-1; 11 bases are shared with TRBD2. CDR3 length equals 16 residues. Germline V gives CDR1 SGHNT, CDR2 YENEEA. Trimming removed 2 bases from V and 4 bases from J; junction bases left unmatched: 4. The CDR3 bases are TGTGCCAGCAGCTTAATAGCGGGAGGGATTTACAATGAGCAGTTCTTC. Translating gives CASSLIAGGIYNEQFF.

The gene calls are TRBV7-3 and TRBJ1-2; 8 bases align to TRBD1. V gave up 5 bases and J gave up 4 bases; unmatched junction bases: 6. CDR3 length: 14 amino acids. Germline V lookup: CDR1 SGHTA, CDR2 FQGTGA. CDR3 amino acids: CASSREGQVYGYTF. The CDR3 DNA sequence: TGTGCCAGCAGCCGTGAGGGACAGGTCTATGGCTACACCTTC. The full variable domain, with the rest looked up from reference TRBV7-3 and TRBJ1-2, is GAGVSQTPSNKVTEKGKYVELRCDPISGHTALYWYRQSLGQGPEFLIYFQGTGAADDSGLPNDRFFAVRPEGSVSTLKIQRTERGDSAVYLCASSREGQVYGYTFGSGTRLTVV.

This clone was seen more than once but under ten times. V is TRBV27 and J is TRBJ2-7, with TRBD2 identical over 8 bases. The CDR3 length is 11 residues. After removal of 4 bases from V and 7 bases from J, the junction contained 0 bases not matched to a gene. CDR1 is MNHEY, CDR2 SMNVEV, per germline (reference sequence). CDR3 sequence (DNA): TGTGCCAGCAGTTGCGGGGGGGAGCAGTACTTC. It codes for CASSCGGEQYF.

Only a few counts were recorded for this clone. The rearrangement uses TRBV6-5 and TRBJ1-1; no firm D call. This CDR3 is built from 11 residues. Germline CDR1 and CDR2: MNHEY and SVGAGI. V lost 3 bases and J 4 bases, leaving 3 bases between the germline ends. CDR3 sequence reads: CASSYLTEAFF. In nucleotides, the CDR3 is TGTGCCAGCAGTTATCTCACTGAAGCTTTCTTT.

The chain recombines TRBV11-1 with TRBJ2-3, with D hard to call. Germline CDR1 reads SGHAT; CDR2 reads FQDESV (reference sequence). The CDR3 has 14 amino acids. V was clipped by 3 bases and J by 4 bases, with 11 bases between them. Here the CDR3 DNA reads TGTGCCAGCAGCTTGGACCCCATGGCAGATACGCAGTATTTT. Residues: CASSLDPMADTQYF. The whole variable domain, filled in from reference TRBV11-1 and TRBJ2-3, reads EAEVAQSPRYKITEKSQAVAFWCDPISGHATLYWYRQILGQGPELLVQFQDESVVDDSQLPKDRFSAERLKGVDSTLKIQPAELGDSAMYLCASSLDPMADTQYFGPGTRLTVL.

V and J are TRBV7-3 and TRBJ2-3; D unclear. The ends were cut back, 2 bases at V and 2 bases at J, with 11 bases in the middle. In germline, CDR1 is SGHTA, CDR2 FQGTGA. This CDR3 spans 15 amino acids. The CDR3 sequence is CASSLALGNTDTQYF. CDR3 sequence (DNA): TGTGCCAGCAGCTTAGCGCTGGGGAACACAGATACGCAGTATTTT.

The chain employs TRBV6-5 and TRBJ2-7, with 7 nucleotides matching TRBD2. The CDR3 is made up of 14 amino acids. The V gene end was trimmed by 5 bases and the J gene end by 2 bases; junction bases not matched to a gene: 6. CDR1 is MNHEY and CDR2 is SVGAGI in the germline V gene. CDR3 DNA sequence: TGTGCCAGCAGTGCTAGCGGTCCCGCCTACGAGCAGTACTTC. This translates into CASSASGPAYEQYF.

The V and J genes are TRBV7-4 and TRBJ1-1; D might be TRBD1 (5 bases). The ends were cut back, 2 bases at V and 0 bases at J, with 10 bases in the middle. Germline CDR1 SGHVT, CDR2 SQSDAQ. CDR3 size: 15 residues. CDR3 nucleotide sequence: TGTGCCAGCAGCTTAACTGCAGGGCTGAACACTGAAGCTTTCTTT. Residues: CASSLTAGLNTEAFF.

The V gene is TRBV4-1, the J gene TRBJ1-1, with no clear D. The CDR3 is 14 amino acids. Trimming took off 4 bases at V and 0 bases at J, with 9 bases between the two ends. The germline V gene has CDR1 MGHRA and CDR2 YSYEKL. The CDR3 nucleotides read TGCGCCAGCAGCCCGGGTGTAATGAACACTGAAGCTTTCTTT. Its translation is CASSPGVMNTEAFF.

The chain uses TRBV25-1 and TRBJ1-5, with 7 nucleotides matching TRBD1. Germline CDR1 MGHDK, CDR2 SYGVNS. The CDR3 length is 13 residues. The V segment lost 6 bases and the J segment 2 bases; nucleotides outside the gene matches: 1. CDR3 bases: TGTGCCAGCAGAGGACAGGGCAATCAGCCCCAGCATTTT. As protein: CASRGQGNQPQHF.

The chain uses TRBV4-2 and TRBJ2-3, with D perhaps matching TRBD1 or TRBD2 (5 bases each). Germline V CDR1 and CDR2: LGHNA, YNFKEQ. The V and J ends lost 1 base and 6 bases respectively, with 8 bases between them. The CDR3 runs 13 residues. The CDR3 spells CASSQARDDTQYF. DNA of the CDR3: TGTGCCAGCAGCCAAGCCAGGGACGATACGCAGTATTTT.

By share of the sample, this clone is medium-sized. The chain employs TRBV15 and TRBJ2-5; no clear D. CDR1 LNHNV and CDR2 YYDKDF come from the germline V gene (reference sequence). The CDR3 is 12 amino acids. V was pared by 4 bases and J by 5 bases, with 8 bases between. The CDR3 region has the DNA TGTGCCACCAGCACATTTCCCGAGACCCAGTACTTC. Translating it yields CATSTFPETQYF.

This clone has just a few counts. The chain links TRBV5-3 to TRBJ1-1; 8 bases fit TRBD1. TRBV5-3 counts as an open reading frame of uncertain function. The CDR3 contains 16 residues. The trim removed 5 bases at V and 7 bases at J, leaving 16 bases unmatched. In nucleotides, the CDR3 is TGTGCCAGAAGAGTCGACAGGGGCGGCTTCATAGGTGAAGCTTTCTTT. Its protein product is CARRVDRGGFIGEAFF.

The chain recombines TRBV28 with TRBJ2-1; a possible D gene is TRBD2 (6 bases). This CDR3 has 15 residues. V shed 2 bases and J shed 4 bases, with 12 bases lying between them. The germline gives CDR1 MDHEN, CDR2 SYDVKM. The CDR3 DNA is TGTGCCAGCAGTTTACTGGTAGCGGCATACAATGAGCAGTTCTTC. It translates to CASSLLVAAYNEQFF.

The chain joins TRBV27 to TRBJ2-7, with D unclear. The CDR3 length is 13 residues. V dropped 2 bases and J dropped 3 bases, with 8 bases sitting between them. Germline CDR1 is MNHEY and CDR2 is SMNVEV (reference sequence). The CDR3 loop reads CASSLGIFYEQYF. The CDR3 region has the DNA TGTGCCAGCAGTTTAGGGATCTTCTACGAGCAGTACTTC.

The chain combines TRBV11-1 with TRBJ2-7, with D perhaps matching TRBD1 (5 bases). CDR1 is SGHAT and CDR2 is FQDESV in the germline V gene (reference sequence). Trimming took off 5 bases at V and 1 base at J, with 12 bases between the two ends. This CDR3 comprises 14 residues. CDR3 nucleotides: TGTGCCAGCAGCCTGATGGGGCCTTCCTACGAGCAGTACTTC. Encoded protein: CASSLMGPSYEQYF.

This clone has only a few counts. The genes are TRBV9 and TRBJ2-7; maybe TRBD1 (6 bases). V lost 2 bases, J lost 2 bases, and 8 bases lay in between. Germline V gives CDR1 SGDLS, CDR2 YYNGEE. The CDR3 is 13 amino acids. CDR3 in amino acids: CASSVGTTYEQYF. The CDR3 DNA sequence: TGTGCCAGCAGCGTCGGGACAACCTACGAGCAGTACTTC.

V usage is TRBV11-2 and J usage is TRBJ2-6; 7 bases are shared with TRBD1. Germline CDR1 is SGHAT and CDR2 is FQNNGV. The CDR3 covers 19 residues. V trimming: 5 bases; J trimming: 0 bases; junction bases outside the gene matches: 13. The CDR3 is CASSPRGTDTYSGANVLTF. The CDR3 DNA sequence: TGTGCCAGCAGCCCCCGAGGGACAGACACCTACTCTGGGGCCAACGTCCTGACTTTC.

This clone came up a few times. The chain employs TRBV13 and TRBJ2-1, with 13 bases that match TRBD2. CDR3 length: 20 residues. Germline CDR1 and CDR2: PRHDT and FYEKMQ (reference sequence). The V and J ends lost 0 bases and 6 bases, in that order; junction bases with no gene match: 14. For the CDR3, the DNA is TGTGCCAGCAGCTTAGGTAGGACTTTGGGGGGGACTAGCGGGACCAATGAGCAGTTCTTC. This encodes CASSLGRTLGGTSGTNEQFF.

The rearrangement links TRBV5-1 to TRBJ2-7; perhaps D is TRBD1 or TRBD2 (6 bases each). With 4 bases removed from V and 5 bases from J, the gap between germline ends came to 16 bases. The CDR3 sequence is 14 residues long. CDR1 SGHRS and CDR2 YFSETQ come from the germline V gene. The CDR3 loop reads CASSVGGRPDEQYF. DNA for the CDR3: TGCGCCAGCAGCGTTGGGGGGCGCCCGGACGAGCAGTACTTC.

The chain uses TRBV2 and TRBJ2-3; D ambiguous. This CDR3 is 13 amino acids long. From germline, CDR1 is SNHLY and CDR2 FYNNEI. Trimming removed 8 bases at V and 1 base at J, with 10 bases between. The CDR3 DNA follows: TGTGCCAGCCAAAGAGAGGGCACAGATACGCAGTATTTT. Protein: CASQREGTDTQYF.

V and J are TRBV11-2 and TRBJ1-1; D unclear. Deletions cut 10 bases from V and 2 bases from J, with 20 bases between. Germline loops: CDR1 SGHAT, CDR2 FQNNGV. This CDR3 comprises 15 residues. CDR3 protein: CATSPLQIHNTEAFF. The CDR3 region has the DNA TGTGCCACCTCCCCTTTACAGATCCACAACACTGAAGCTTTCTTT.

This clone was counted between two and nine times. In DNA, the CDR3 is TGCGCCAGCAGCCAACTACTCGGGACTACGAAGGACACAGATACGCAGTATTTT. Protein sequence: CASSQLLGTTKDTDTQYF. J is TRBJ2-3 and V is TRBV4-3; 7 nucleotides match TRBD2. The CDR3 runs to 18 residues. J was trimmed by 2 bases and V by 2 bases; bases with no gene match: 13. CDR1 LGHNA and CDR2 YSLEER come from the germline V gene.

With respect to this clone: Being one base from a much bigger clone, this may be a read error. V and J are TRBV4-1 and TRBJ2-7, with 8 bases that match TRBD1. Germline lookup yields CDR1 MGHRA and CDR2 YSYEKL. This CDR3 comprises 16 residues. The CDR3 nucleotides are TGCGCCAGCGGCCAAGATCAAAGACAGGGGAATTACGAGCAGTACTTC. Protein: CASGQDQRQGNYEQYF.

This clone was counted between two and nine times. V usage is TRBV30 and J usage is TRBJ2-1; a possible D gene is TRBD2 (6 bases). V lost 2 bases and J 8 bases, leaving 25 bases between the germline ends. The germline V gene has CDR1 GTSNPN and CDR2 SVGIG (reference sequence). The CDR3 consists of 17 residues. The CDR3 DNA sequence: TGTGCCTGGAGTCCATCAGCGGGCCTTTGGTCGCAGGATGAGCAGTTCTTC. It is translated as CAWSPSAGLWSQDEQFF.